The present entry profiles one T cell receptor beta chain with its context. The data were obtained in a study of blood T cell repertoires in COVID-19. Data came from immunoSEQ multiplex PCR; TCRdb stores just in-frame clones and leaves some out. The sample carries 300,000 to 350,000 clones, over 70% recorded once. This receptor was obtained from a man younger than 40 with active or convalescent COVID-19. Sequencing was done on a sample of peripheral blood.

The CDR3: CASSQEVTGQIIYGYTF. In DNA form, the CDR3 reads TGCGCCAGCAGCCAAGAAGTTACAGGGCAGATCATCTATGGCTACACCTTC. This chain links TRBV4-1 with TRBJ1-2; D is perhaps TRBD1 (6 bases). CDR1 MGHRA and CDR2 YSYEKL come from the germline V gene. V gave up 0 bases and J gave up 4 bases, with 18 bases separating them. The CDR3 totals 17 residues.